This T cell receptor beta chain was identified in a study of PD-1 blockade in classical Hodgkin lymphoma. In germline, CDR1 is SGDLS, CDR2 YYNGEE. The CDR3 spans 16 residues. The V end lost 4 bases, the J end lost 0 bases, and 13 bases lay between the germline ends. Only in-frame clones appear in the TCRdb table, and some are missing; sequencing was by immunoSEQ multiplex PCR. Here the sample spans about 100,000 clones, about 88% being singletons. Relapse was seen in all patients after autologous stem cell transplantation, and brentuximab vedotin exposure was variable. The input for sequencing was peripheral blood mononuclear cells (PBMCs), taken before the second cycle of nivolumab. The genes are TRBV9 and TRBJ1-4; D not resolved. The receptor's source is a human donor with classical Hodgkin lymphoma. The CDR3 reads CASSFTAVTTNEKLFF. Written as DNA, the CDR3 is TGTGCCAGCAGCTTTACCGCGGTGACAACTAATGAAAAACTGTTTTTT.